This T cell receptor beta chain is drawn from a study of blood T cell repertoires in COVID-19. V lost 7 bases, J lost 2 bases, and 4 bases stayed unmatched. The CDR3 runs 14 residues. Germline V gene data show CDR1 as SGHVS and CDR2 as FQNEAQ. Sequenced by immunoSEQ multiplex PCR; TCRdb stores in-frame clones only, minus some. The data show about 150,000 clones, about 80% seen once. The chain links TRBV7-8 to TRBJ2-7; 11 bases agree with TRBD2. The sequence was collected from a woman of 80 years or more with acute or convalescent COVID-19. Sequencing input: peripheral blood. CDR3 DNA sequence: TGTGCCAGCACCGTTAGCGGGAGGGCCTACGAGCAGTACTTC. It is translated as CASTVSGRAYEQYF.